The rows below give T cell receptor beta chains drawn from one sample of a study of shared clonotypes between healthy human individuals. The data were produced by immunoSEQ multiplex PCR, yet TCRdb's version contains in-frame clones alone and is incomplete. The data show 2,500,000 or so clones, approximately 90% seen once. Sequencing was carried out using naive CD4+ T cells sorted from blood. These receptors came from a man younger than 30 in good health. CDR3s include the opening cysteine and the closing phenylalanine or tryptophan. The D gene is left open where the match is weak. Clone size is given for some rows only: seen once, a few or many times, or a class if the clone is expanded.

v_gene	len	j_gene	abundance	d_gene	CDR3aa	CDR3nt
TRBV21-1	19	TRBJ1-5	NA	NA	CASSKWLVDLAGGNQPQHF	TGTGCCAGCAGCAAATGGCTCGTGGACCTAGCAGGGGGTAATCAGCCCCAGCATTTT
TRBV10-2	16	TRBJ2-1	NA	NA	CASSEGRAGIYNEQFF	TGCGCCAGCAGTGAAGGTCGGGCGGGGATCTACAATGAGCAGTTCTTC
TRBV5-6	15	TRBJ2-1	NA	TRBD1	CASSSPGQTKNEQFF	TGTGCCAGCAGCTCCCCGGGACAGACAAAGAATGAGCAGTTCTTC
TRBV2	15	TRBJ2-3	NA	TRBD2	CASRLSGGGTDTQYF	TGTGCCAGCAGACTTAGCGGGGGTGGCACAGATACGCAGTATTTT
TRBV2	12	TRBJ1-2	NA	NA	CASSPLLRGYTF	TGTGCCAGCAGTCCCCTCCTTAGGGGCTACACCTTC
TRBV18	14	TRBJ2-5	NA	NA	CASSPGQQRETQYF	TGTGCCAGCTCACCTGGACAGCAACGGGAGACCCAGTACTTC
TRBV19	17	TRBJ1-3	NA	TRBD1	CASSIRTGQISGNTIYF	TGTGCCAGTAGTATTCGGACAGGCCAAATCTCTGGAAACACCATATATTTT
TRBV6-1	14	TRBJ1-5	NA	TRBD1	CATVSTGSNQPQHF	TGTGCCACCGTTTCGACAGGGAGCAATCAGCCCCAGCATTTT
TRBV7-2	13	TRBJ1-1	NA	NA	CASSFRVNTEAFF	TGTGCCAGCAGCTTCCGGGTGAACACTGAAGCTTTCTTT
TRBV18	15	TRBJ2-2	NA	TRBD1	CASSADRRNTGELFF	TGTGCCAGCTCAGCGGACAGGCGTAACACCGGGGAGCTGTTTTTT
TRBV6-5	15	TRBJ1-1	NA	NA	CASSYRYTGFTEAFF	TGTGCCAGCAGTTACCGATATACGGGTTTCACTGAAGCTTTCTTT
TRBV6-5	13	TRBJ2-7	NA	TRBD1	CASSQGQASEQYF	TGTGCCAGCAGCCAAGGACAGGCCTCCGAGCAGTACTTC
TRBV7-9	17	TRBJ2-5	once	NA	CASSLVTGTLKVETQYF	TGTGCCAGCAGCTTAGTTACCGGGACCCTAAAGGTAGAGACCCAGTACTTC
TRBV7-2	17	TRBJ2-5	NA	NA	CASSQRWGGTVQETQYF	TGTGCCAGCAGCCAGCGCTGGGGAGGGACAGTGCAAGAGACCCAGTACTTC
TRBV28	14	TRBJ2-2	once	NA	CASSLGWGTGELFF	TGTGCCAGCAGCCTAGGATGGGGAACCGGGGAGCTGTTTTTT
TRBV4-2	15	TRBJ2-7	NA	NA	CASSLTRGYSYEQYF	TGTGCCAGCAGCCTCACACGGGGGTACTCCTACGAGCAGTACTTC
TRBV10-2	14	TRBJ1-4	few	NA	CASSEDSFYEKLFF	TGCGCCAGCAGTGAGGACAGCTTCTATGAAAAACTGTTTTTT
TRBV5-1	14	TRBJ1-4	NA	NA	CASSSDGYNEKLFF	TGCGCCAGCAGCTCGGACGGATATAATGAAAAACTGTTTTTT
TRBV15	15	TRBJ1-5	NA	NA	CATSRDVGAGQPQHF	TGTGCCACCAGCAGAGATGTGGGTGCGGGTCAGCCCCAGCATTTT
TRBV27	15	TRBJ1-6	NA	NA	CASSFGGIRASPLHF	TGTGCCAGCAGTTTTGGAGGGATACGGGCGTCGCCCCTCCACTTT